The T cell receptor beta chain described here comes from a study of T cell changes during pregnancy in multiple sclerosis. Libraries were prepared by immunoSEQ multiplex PCR; TCRdb keeps only in-frame clonotypes and omits some of them. Among roughly 40,000 clones, about 90% were seen once, and the ten largest hold 0.5%. Specimen: CD4+ T cells from peripheral blood mononuclear cells, collected in the second trimester of pregnancy. The TCR originated in a female donor in good health, enrolled as a control in a pregnancy study.

This CDR3 reads CASSFSSGVNTGELFF. The CDR3 region has the DNA TGTGCCAGCAGCTTTTCTAGCGGGGTGAACACCGGGGAGCTGTTTTTT. The genes are TRBV7-2 and TRBJ2-2; TRBD2 matches at 9 bases. J was trimmed by 1 base and V by 3 bases; bases with no gene match: 3. The CDR3 runs to 16 residues. Germline V lookup: CDR1 SGHTA, CDR2 FQGNSA.